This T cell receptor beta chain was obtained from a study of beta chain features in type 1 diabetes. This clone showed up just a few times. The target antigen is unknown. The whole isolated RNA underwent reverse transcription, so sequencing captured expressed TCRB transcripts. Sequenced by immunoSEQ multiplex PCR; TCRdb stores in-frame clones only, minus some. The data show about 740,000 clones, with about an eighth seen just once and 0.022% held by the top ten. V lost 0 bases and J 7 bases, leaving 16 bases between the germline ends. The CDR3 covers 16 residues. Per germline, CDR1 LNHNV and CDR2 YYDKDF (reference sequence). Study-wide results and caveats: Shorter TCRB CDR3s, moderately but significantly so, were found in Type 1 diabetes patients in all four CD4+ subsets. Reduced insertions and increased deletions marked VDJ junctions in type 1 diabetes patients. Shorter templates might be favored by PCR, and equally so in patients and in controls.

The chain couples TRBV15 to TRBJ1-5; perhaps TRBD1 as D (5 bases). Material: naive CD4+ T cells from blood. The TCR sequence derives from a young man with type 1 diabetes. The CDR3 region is CATSRDLGAGGQPQHF. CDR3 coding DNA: TGTGCCACCAGCAGAGATCTTGGGGCAGGTGGACAGCCCCAGCATTTT.